This T cell receptor (beta chain) was recorded in a study of cytomegalovirus exposure and HLA in healthy donors. Study results and caveats: Based on reports, TCR beta sequences accurately predicted HLA-A and HLA-B alleles for most subjects. The likely origin of a cluster of highly shared sequence variants was a sequencing artifact. Clonal expansion, a later analysis showed, was greater in HLA-associated TCR beta chains than in equally common others.

The study ran its PCR with 60 Vbeta and 13 Jbeta primers. Repertoires were generated with immunoSEQ multiplex PCR, while TCRdb's copy carries only in-frame clones and drops some. The sample includes fewer than 150,000 clones. As for this clone: Its antigen remains unknown.

This CDR3 spans 16 amino acids. The J segment lost 5 bases and the V segment lost 5 bases, leaving 9 bases of the junction unmatched. CDR1 SGHKS and CDR2 YYEKEE come from the germline V gene (reference sequence). The genes are TRBV5-5 and TRBJ2-2; 10 nucleotides agree with TRBD1. This receptor was identified in a man aged 40-55 years in good health and CMV-seronegative. Sequencing was carried out using PBMCs. Here the CDR3 DNA reads TGTGCCAGCAGTTCGAGACAGGGGGCGCAAACCGGGGAGCTGTTTTTT. The encoded protein is CASSSRQGAQTGELFF.